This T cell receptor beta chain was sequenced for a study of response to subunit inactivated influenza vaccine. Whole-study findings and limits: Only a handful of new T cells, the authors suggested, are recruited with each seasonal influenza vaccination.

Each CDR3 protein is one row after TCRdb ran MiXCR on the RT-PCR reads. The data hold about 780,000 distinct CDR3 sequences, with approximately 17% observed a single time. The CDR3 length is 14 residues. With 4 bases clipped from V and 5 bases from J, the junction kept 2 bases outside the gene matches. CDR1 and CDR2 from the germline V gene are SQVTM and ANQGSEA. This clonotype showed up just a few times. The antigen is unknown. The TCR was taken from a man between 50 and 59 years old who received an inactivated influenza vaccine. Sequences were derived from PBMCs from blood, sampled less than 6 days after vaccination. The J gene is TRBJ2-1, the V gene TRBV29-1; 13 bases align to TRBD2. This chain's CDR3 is CSVGGTSGNNEQFF. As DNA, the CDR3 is TGCAGCGTTGGGGGGACTAGCGGGAACAATGAGCAGTTCTTC.